Listed below are T cell receptor beta chains from one sample, sequenced in a study of CXCR3-negative and CXCR3-positive naive CD8 T cells. TCRdb re-called the 5' RACE reads, yielding one record per CDR3 amino acid sequence without DNA. The sample table includes 100,000 to 150,000 distinct CDR3 sequences. The material sequenced was naive CXCR3- CD8+ T cells from blood. These receptors came from a human donor in good health. Some clones in this sample may be carry-over from other donors' samples. Both conserved end residues are part of each CDR3.

v_gene	j_gene	CDR3aa
TRBV29-1	TRBJ2-7	CSVVGGVSADSYEQYF
TRBV29-1	TRBJ2-7	CSVRQGAHEQYF
TRBV4-3	TRBJ2-1	CASSGRDQGRDEQFF
TRBV4-1	TRBJ2-2	CASSHPGTGGSGELFF
TRBV18	TRBJ2-1	CASSPPFEDEQFF
TRBV5-1	TRBJ2-7	CASSLSSVGGSAYEQYF
TRBV9	TRBJ2-7	CASSVVGLAGDEQYF
TRBV6-5	TRBJ1-2	CASGGRLAPYGYTF
TRBV5-6	TRBJ2-2	CASSFAGELFF
TRBV7-9	TRBJ1-2	CASRSQDNYGYTF
TRBV5-6	TRBJ2-7	CASSLVGAPSYEQYF
TRBV4-1	TRBJ2-1	CASSQGIPGLAVNEQFF
TRBV9	TRBJ1-1	CASSVDAGFGTEAFF
TRBV7-9	TRBJ2-7	CASSPSQGPHAYEQYF
TRBV5-1	TRBJ1-1	CASSLVQEGNTEAFF
TRBV29-1	TRBJ2-1	CSVEVEVWNEQFF
TRBV7-8	TRBJ2-2	CASSSSYSYTGELFF
TRBV28	TRBJ1-1	CASSLGVLIGNEAFF
TRBV7-3	TRBJ2-4	CASSLTGAENIQYF
TRBV5-1	TRBJ1-1	CASSLANEAFF
TRBV7-9	TRBJ2-7	CASSSTLFYEQYF
TRBV29-1	TRBJ2-7	CSVRPKTSRSSYEQYF
TRBV12-3/TRBV12-4	TRBJ1-6	CASSKPRDRRTTRDSPLHF
TRBV5-6	TRBJ2-5	CASSPPSGVETQYF
TRBV12-3/TRBV12-4	TRBJ2-1	CASSSGTGQFF
TRBV7-2	TRBJ2-5	CASSLAGGVRETQYF
TRBV2	TRBJ2-1	CASTVAGSLYNEQFF
TRBV5-6	TRBJ2-1	CASSPGLAREQFF
TRBV7-8	TRBJ1-6	CASTSLDNSPLHF
TRBV7-9	TRBJ2-5	CASSLVSLGETQYF
TRBV4-2	TRBJ2-6	CASSQEGASSGANVLTF
TRBV4-1	TRBJ2-5	CASSQGIVQQETQYF
TRBV5-5	TRBJ2-7	CASSLALGLYEQYF
TRBV3-1	TRBJ2-6	CASSHHTGTGEVLGSGANVLTF
TRBV29-1	TRBJ2-2	CSVATDSGELFF
TRBV7-9	TRBJ1-2	CASSPVIRGYTF
TRBV29-1	TRBJ1-1	CSVVSGMNTEAFF
TRBV5-5	TRBJ2-4	CASSPGGGTFENIQYF
TRBV7-9	TRBJ1-5	CASSLAGDSNQPQHF
TRBV28	TRBJ2-5	CASSFSQAGEGETQYF
TRBV7-9	TRBJ1-2	CASSLAARYGYTF
TRBV5-1	TRBJ2-7	CASSGGLGTFPHEQYF
TRBV11-2	TRBJ1-1	CASSLGIGTGVNTEAFF
TRBV11-2	TRBJ2-7	CASSSPGTLYEQYF
TRBV7-9	TRBJ2-7	CASSPQDGPGIYEQYF
TRBV29-1	TRBJ1-3	CSASDTGESGNTIYF
TRBV4-1	TRBJ2-3	CASSQEKVIISDTQYF
TRBV29-1	TRBJ2-4	CSVDGGGVNKNIQYF
TRBV6-5	TRBJ2-7	CASRNQGSSGYTF
TRBV11-2	TRBJ2-1	CASSIGTSAYNEQFF
TRBV30	TRBJ2-7	CAGYDPSYEQYF
TRBV28	TRBJ1-5	CASSSGAPRHF